These 29 T cell receptor beta chains were sequenced from one sample in a study of a mutant IDH1 vaccine in newly diagnosed glioma. These receptors' targets are unknown. As to time point: week 35, safety follow-up. Vaccinated patients received 300 ug of mutant IDH1 20-mer peptide per dose, with topical imiquimod. The assay was immunoSEQ multiplex PCR, and TCRdb's table has in-frame clones only and misses some. The data show 45,000 or so clones, approximately 90% seen once. Specimen: PBMCs, collected from a glioma patient whose treatment included an IDH1 peptide vaccine. Receptor source: a woman aged 40 to 49 with glioma.

The chain joins TRBV2 to TRBJ2-1, with 9 bases fitting TRBD2. Germline V gene lookup returns CDR1 SNHLY and CDR2 FYNNEI. V trimming: 1 base; J trimming: 3 bases; junction bases outside the gene matches: 10. This CDR3 has 18 residues. CDR3 nucleotide sequence: TGTGCCAGCAGTGAAGAGGTCCTAGCGGGAACCTTCTACAATGAGCAGTTCTTC. Residues: CASSEEVLAGTFYNEQFF.

This clone was detected only a few times. The chain couples TRBV5-3 to TRBJ1-5; 9 bases are shared with TRBD1. TRBV5-3 has ORF status, its function being uncertain. J was trimmed by 0 bases and V by 4 bases; bases with no gene match: 5. CDR3 length: 16 residues. CDR3 in amino acids: CARSPGTGFSNQPQHF. The CDR3 nucleotides read TGTGCCAGAAGCCCGGGGACAGGGTTTAGCAATCAGCCCCAGCATTTT.

The chain employs TRBV7-2 and TRBJ1-2; D gene uncertain. The CDR3 totals 10 residues. Germline assignment: CDR1 SGHTA and CDR2 FQGNSA. The ends were cut back, 4 bases at V and 12 bases at J, with 9 bases in the middle. CDR3 region: CASSSGRHTF. Here the CDR3 DNA reads TGTGCCAGCAGCTCAGGTAGGCACACCTTC.

This chain uses TRBV10-3 with TRBJ2-7; 11 bases are a match to TRBD2. Germline CDR1 is ENHRY and CDR2 is SYGVKD. The CDR3 runs 14 residues. The ends lost 6 bases at V and 5 bases at J; junction bases unmatched: 6. The CDR3: CAISPLAGDHEQYF. CDR3 sequence (DNA): TGTGCCATCAGCCCACTAGCGGGAGACCACGAGCAGTACTTC.

This clone was recorded a few times. The chain employs TRBV29-1 and TRBJ1-1; D gene unclear. Germline CDR1 reads SQVTM; CDR2 reads ANQGSEA. The CDR3 sequence is 13 residues long. CDR3 nucleotide sequence: TGCAGAGAAGGGCCCACCGGGGACACTGAAGCTTTCTTT. Its protein is CREGPTGDTEAFF. Full variable domain (outside the CDR3, taken from reference TRBV29-1 and TRBJ1-1): SAVISQKPSRDICQRGTSLTIQCQVDSQVTMMFWYRQQPGQSLTLIATANQGSEATYESGFVIDKFPISRPNLTFSTLTVSNMSPEDSSIYLCREGPTGDTEAFFGQGTRLTVV.

V and J are TRBV28 and TRBJ2-7, with TRBD2 as a possible D gene (6 bases). Germline CDR1 and CDR2: MDHEN and SYDVKM. V shed 3 bases and J shed 2 bases, with 11 bases lying between them. The CDR3 runs 14 residues. The CDR3 DNA is TGTGCCAGCAGTTTTGAGCGGGTTCCCTACGAGCAGTACTTC. Its translation is CASSFERVPYEQYF.

This clone was seen just once. V gene TRBV11-2 combines with J gene TRBJ2-7; D perhaps matches TRBD1 (6 bases). CDR1 is SGHAT, CDR2 FQNNGV, per germline. V lost 5 bases to trimming and J lost 6 bases, with 11 bases between them. The CDR3 has 12 residues. In DNA form, the CDR3 reads TGTGCCAGCAGCCCAGGGACACGCGAGCAGTACTTC. It is translated as CASSPGTREQYF.

This rearrangement joins TRBV9 to TRBJ1-5; D is unclear. Trimming removed 4 bases at V and 3 bases at J, with 11 bases between. The CDR3 extends over 14 amino acids. CDR1 is SGDLS, CDR2 YYNGEE, per germline. The DNA for the CDR3 is TGTGCCAGCAGCCCGCGGACGGCCAATCAGCCCCAGCATTTT. This encodes CASSPRTANQPQHF.

This clone is deemed medium-sized. The CDR3 nucleotides are TGTGCCAGCAGCCAAGTGAGGGGGGCCGGCTTGGAAGAAGAGACCCAGTACTTC. Translation gives CASSQVRGAGLEEETQYF. The chain is built from TRBV4-2 and TRBJ2-5; perhaps D is TRBD1 or TRBD2 (6 bases each). Germline V gives CDR1 LGHNA, CDR2 YNFKEQ. CDR3 length: 18 residues. The V end lost 1 base, the J end lost 3 bases, and 21 bases lay between the germline ends.

There are a few counts of this clone. V usage is TRBV5-4 and J usage is TRBJ1-2; D perhaps matches TRBD1 (6 bases). With 0 bases removed from V and 6 bases from J, the gap between germline ends came to 9 bases. The CDR3 sequence is 13 residues long. Germline CDR1 is SGHNT and CDR2 is YYREEE (reference sequence). The CDR3 nucleotides read TGTGCCAGCAGCTTGGACAGGGCTCATGGCTACACCTTC. Residues: CASSLDRAHGYTF. Full variable domain (remainder filled in from reference TRBV5-4 and TRBJ1-2): ETGVTQSPTHLIKTRGQQVTLRCSSQSGHNTVSWYQQALGQGPQFIFQYYREEENGRGNFPPRFSGLQFPNYSSELNVNALELDDSALYLCASSLDRAHGYTFGSGTRLTVV.

The chain carries TRBV19 and TRBJ2-7, with TRBD2 identical over 10 bases. The CDR3 is 15 residues long. Germline CDR1 LNHDA, CDR2 SQIVND (reference sequence). V was clipped by 7 bases and J by 2 bases; unmatched bases: 8. In DNA, the CDR3 is TGTGCCAGTATACGAGCAGCGGGAGGGCCCTACGAGCAGTACTTC. Its protein is CASIRAAGGPYEQYF.

The rearrangement joins TRBV5-6 to TRBJ1-1, with TRBD1 as a possible D gene (6 bases). The germline V and J ends were trimmed by 4 bases and 5 bases, with 24 bases remaining between them. Per germline, CDR1 SGHDT and CDR2 YYEEEE. This CDR3 has 17 residues. The CDR3 is CASSPAQGRGGKTEAFF. The CDR3 nucleotides are TGTGCCAGCAGCCCCGCACAGGGCCGTGGGGGTAAGACTGAAGCTTTCTTT. The whole variable domain, filled in from reference TRBV5-6 and TRBJ1-1, reads DAGVTQSPTHLIKTRGQQVTLRCSPKSGHDTVSWYQQALGQGPQFIFQYYEEEERQRGNFPDRFSGHQFPNYSSELNVNALLLGDSALYLCASSPAQGRGGKTEAFFGQGTRLTVV.

This chain links TRBV11-2 with TRBJ2-5; D is unresolved. Germline loops: CDR1 SGHAT, CDR2 FQNNGV. V lost 8 bases and J lost 0, with 4 bases in between. There are 11 residues in the CDR3. CDR3 residues: CASGHQETQYF. The CDR3 coding sequence is TGTGCCAGCGGACACCAAGAGACCCAGTACTTC.

The rearrangement joins TRBV6-5 to TRBJ1-2; D not certain. This CDR3 region has 16 residues. Germline V gene sequence: CDR1 MNHEY, CDR2 SVGAGI. V lost 2 bases to trimming and J lost 4 bases, with 17 bases between them. CDR3 nucleotides: TGTGCCAGCAGTTACCCCCTTGGGAAGGGAATCTATGGCTACACCTTC. This codes for CASSYPLGKGIYGYTF.

This chain uses TRBV18 with TRBJ1-1; 9 nucleotides align to TRBD1. The CDR3 contains 14 residues. V was pared by 5 bases and J by 5 bases, with 6 bases of the junction left unmatched. Germline lookup yields CDR1 KGHSH and CDR2 LQKENI. The CDR3: CASSDSTGGTEAFF. In nucleotides, the CDR3 is TGTGCCAGCTCAGACTCGACAGGGGGAACTGAAGCTTTCTTT.

The chain employs TRBV7-2 and TRBJ2-1; D may match TRBD1 or TRBD2 (6 bases each). Germline-derived CDR1 and CDR2 are SGHTA and FQGNSA. Trimming cost V 7 bases and J 0 bases, with 19 bases left between them. The CDR3 has 17 amino acids. CDR3 sequence (DNA): TGTGCCAGCACCCTTAGAGGGGGGTACAGCTCCTACAATGAGCAGTTCTTC. Residues: CASTLRGGYSSYNEQFF.

This chain links TRBV6-5 with TRBJ2-3, with D maybe TRBD2 (6 bases). Germline-derived CDR1 and CDR2 are MNHEY and SVGAGI. V lost 2 bases and J 5 bases, leaving 14 bases between the germline ends. This CDR3 has 15 residues. CDR3 sequence (DNA): TGTGCCAGCAGTTACGGCGGGGCCGCCGGAGATACGCAGTATTTT. It yields the protein CASSYGGAAGDTQYF.

This chain uses TRBV13 with TRBJ1-3; D possibly corresponds to TRBD1 (5 bases). V dropped 4 bases and J dropped 4 bases, with 17 bases sitting between them. The CDR3 runs to 16 residues. Germline CDR1 is PRHDT and CDR2 is FYEKMQ (reference sequence). In DNA, the CDR3 is TGTGCCAGCAGCTGGGACGGCCGATGGGGAGGAAACACCATATATTTT. Residues: CASSWDGRWGGNTIYF.

This rearrangement joins TRBV4-2 to TRBJ1-2, with D unresolved. CDR3 length: 14 residues. Germline V gives CDR1 LGHNA, CDR2 YNFKEQ. V was cut by 3 bases and J by 2 bases, with 10 bases left in between. The CDR3 region has the DNA TGTGCCAGCAGCCATGGAGGACCGAACTATGGCTACACCTTC. Protein sequence: CASSHGGPNYGYTF.

J is TRBJ1-5 and V is TRBV28, with TRBD1 matching over 7 bases. The CDR3 covers 14 residues. Per germline, CDR1 MDHEN and CDR2 SYDVKM. V was clipped by 4 bases and J by 7 bases; unmatched bases: 7. CDR3 amino acids: CASSSSTGRQPQHF. CDR3 nucleotide sequence: TGTGCCAGCAGTTCATCGACAGGGAGGCAGCCCCAGCATTTT.

The DNA of the CDR3 is TGTGCCAGCACCCCAGGGTTGGAAAAACTGTTTTTT. As protein: CASTPGLEKLFF. This chain joins TRBV6-6 and TRBJ1-4; a weak D match, TRBD1 (5 bases). The V gene's germline CDR1 is MNHNY and CDR2 SVGAGI (reference sequence). The CDR3 is 12 amino acids. V lost 7 bases and J 8 bases, leaving 11 bases between the germline ends.

A single count supports this clone. The chain couples TRBV4-2 to TRBJ2-3; D remains unclear. Germline V gene sequence: CDR1 LGHNA, CDR2 YNFKEQ. The CDR3 runs to 15 residues. V lost 6 bases to trimming and J lost 2 bases, with 15 bases between them. CDR3 protein: CASSDRALDTDTQYF. The CDR3 DNA reads as TGTGCCAGCAGTGACCGGGCTCTTGACACAGATACGCAGTATTTT.

J is TRBJ1-4 and V is TRBV19; no firm D call. Germline V gene lookup returns CDR1 LNHDA and CDR2 SQIVND (reference sequence). V was clipped by 2 bases and J by 8 bases, with 18 bases between them. This CDR3 has 16 residues. This chain's CDR3 is CASSINPARKNEKLFF. DNA for the CDR3: TGTGCCAGTAGTATAAACCCTGCCAGGAAAAACGAAAAACTGTTTTTT.

In DNA, the CDR3 is TGTGCCAGCAGCTTGACCGGGACAGATTATGGCTACACCTTC. This translates into CASSLTGTDYGYTF. The V call is TRBV5-4, the J call TRBJ1-2, with TRBD1 matching 7 bases. Looked up from germline, CDR1 is SGHNT and CDR2 is YYREEE (reference sequence). The CDR3 sequence is 14 residues long. V dropped 1 base and J dropped 5; count of bases not matched to a gene: 5. Full variable domain (missing parts from reference TRBV5-4 and TRBJ1-2): ETGVTQSPTHLIKTRGQQVTLRCSSQSGHNTVSWYQQALGQGPQFIFQYYREEENGRGNFPPRFSGLQFPNYSSELNVNALELDDSALYLCASSLTGTDYGYTFGSGTRLTVV.

The chain couples TRBV11-3 to TRBJ2-5; TRBD2 aligns across 10 bases. This CDR3 comprises 13 residues. Germline trimming cut 2 bases from V and 8 bases from J; bases unmatched to any gene: 2. The germline V gene encodes CDR1 SGHNT and CDR2 YENEEA. The CDR3 spells CASSLSSGGTQYF. The CDR3 DNA reads as TGTGCCAGCAGCTTATCTAGCGGGGGAACCCAGTACTTC. The variable domain in full, completed from reference TRBV11-3 and TRBJ2-5, reads EAGVVQSPRYKIIEKKQPVAFWCNPISGHNTLYWYLQNLGQGPELLIRYENEEAVDDSQLPKDRFSAERLKGVDSTLKIQPAELGDSAVYLCASSLSSGGTQYFGPGTRLLVL.

V and J are TRBV4-1 and TRBJ2-5; D perhaps matches TRBD2 (5 bases). There are 15 residues in the CDR3. The V gene lost 4 bases and the J gene lost 1 base, with 13 bases spanning the gap. Germline V gives CDR1 MGHRA, CDR2 YSYEKL. The CDR3 DNA reads TGCGCCAGCAGCCCCCTTGAGGGCGGCCAAGAGACCCAGTACTTC. This codes for CASSPLEGGQETQYF.

V usage is TRBV2 and J usage is TRBJ2-1; perhaps TRBD2 as D (6 bases). The CDR3 covers 15 residues. Germline loops: CDR1 SNHLY, CDR2 FYNNEI. Trimming took 1 base from V and 9 from J, leaving 16 bases between them. CDR3: CASSEGRDARTEQFF. Here the CDR3 DNA reads TGTGCCAGCAGTGAAGGGCGGGACGCTCGAACTGAGCAGTTCTTC.

This chain connects TRBV29-1 to TRBJ1-2, with 10 positions matching TRBD1. In germline, CDR1 is SQVTM, CDR2 ANQGSEA. The CDR3 runs 13 residues. J was trimmed by 6 bases and V by 4 bases; bases with no gene match: 5. This chain's CDR3 is CSVVTGGRDGYTF. The CDR3, as DNA: TGCAGCGTTGTGACAGGGGGCAGAGATGGCTACACCTTC.

The chain links TRBV5-1 to TRBJ2-1, with D unclear. The CDR3 sequence is 14 residues long. Trimming took off 4 bases at V and 1 base at J, with 9 bases between the two ends. Germline assignment: CDR1 SGHRS and CDR2 YFSETQ. The CDR3: CASSTTGSYNEQFF. CDR3 sequence (DNA): TGCGCCAGCAGCACGACCGGTTCCTACAATGAGCAGTTCTTC.